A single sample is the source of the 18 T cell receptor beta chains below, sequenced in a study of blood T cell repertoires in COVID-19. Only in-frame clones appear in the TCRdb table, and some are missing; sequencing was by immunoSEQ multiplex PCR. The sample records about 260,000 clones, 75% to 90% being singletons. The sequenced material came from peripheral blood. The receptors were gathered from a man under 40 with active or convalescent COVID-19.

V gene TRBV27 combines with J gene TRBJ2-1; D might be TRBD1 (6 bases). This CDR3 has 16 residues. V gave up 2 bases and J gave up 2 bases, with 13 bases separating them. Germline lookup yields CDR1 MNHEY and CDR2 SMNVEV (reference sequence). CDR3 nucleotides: TGTGCCAGCAGTTTAAGTGCAGGGGCCACCTACAATGAGCAGTTCTTC. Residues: CASSLSAGATYNEQFF.

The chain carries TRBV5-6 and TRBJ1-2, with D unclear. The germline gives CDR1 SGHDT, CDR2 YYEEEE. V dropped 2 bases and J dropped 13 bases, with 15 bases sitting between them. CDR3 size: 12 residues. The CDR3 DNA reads TGTGCCAGCAGCTTTGGTTTGGAGGAAGTCACCTTC. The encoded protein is CASSFGLEEVTF.

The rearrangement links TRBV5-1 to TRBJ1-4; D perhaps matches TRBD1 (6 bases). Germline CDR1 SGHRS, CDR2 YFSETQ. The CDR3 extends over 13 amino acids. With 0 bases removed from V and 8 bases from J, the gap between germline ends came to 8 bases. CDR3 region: CASSLVGQEKLFF. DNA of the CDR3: TGCGCCAGCAGCTTGGTCGGACAGGAAAAACTGTTTTTT.

The CDR3 sequence: CRTSGGSKDQETQYF. The CDR3 nucleotides are TGCAGGACTAGCGGGGGCTCAAAGGACCAAGAGACCCAGTACTTC. The genes are TRBV29-1 and TRBJ2-5; TRBD2 matches at 12 bases. CDR3 size: 15 residues. The germline V gene has CDR1 SQVTM and CDR2 ANQGSEA.

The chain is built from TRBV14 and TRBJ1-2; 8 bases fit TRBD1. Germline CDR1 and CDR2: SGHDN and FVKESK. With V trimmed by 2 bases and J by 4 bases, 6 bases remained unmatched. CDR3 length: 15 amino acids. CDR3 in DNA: TGTGCCAGCAGCCAAACGGGACAGGCCGGCTATGGCTACACCTTC. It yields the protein CASSQTGQAGYGYTF.

The CDR3 sequence is CANSGSGNQPQHF. For the CDR3, the DNA is TGTGCCAACTCGGGGTCGGGCAATCAGCCCCAGCATTTT. V and J are TRBV6-6 and TRBJ1-5; D ambiguous. This CDR3 region has 13 residues. Trimming pared 10 bases from V and 2 bases from J, leaving 12 bases between. Germline loops: CDR1 MNHNY, CDR2 SVGAGI (reference sequence).

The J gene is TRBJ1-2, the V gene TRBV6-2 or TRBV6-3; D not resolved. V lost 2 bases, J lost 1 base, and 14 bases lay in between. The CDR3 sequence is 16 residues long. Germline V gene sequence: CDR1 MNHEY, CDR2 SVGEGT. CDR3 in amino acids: CASSYGERRINYGYTF. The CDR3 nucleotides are TGTGCCAGCAGTTACGGCGAACGGAGGATTAACTATGGCTACACCTTC.

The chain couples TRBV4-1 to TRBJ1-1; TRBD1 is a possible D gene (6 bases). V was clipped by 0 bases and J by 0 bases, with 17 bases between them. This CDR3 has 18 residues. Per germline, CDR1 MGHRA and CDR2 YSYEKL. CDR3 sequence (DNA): TGCGCCAGCAGCCAAGATATGACAGGCCCTCCCATGAACACTGAAGCTTTCTTT. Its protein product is CASSQDMTGPPMNTEAFF.

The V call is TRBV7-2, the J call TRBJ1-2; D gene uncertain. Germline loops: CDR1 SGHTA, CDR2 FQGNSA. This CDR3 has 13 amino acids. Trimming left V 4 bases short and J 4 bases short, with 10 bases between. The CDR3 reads CASSSPRGYGYTF. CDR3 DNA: TGTGCCAGCAGCTCACCCCGGGGCTATGGCTACACCTTC.

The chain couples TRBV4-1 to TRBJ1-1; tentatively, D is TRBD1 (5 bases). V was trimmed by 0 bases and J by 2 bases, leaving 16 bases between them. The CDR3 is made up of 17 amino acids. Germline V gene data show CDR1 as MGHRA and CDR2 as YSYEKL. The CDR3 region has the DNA TGCGCCAGCAGCCAAGAACGGGGGATCATGACAAACACTGAAGCTTTCTTT. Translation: CASSQERGIMTNTEAFF.

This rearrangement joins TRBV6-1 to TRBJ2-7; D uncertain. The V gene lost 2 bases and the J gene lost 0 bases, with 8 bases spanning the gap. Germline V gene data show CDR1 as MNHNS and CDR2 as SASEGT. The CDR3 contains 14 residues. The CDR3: CASSELYSSYEQYF. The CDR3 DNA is TGTGCCAGCAGTGAATTATATAGCTCCTACGAGCAGTACTTC.

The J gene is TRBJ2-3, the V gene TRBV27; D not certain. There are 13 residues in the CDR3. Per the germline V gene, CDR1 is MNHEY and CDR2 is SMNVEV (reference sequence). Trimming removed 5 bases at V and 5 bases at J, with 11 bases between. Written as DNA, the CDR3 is TGTGCCAGCAGTCGAGCGTCTGGAGATACGCAGTATTTT. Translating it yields CASSRASGDTQYF.

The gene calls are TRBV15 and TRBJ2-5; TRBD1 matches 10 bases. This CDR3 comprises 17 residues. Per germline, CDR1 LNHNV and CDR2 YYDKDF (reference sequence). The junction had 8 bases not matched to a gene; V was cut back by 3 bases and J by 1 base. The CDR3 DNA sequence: TGTGCCACCAGCAGGGGGACAGGGGATTTTTTCCAAGAGACCCAGTACTTC. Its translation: CATSRGTGDFFQETQYF. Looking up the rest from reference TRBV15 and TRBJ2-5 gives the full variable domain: DAMVIQNPRYQVTQFGKPVTLSCSQTLNHNVMYWYQQKSSQAPKLLFHYYDKDFNNEADTPDNFQSRRPNTSFCFLDIRSPGLGDTAMYLCATSRGTGDFFQETQYFGPGTRLLVL.

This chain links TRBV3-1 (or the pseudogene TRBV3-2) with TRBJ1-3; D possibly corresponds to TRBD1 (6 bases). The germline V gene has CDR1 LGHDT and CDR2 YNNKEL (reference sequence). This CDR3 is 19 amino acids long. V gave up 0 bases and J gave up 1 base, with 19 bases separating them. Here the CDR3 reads CASSQELHSGRGSGNTIYF. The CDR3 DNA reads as TGTGCCAGCAGCCAAGAACTACACTCTGGGAGGGGGTCTGGAAACACCATATATTTT.

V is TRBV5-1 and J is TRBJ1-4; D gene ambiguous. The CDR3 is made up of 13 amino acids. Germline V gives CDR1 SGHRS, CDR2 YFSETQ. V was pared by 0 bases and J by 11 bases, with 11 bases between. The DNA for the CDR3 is TGCGCCAGCAGCTTGGGCCCTACGGAGAAACTGTTTTTT. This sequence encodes CASSLGPTEKLFF.

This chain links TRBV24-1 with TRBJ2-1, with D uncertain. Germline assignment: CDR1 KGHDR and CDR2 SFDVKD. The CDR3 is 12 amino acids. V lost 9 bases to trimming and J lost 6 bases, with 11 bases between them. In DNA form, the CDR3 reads TGTGCCACCTCCGTGGGCCTCAATGAGCAGTTCTTC. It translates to CATSVGLNEQFF.

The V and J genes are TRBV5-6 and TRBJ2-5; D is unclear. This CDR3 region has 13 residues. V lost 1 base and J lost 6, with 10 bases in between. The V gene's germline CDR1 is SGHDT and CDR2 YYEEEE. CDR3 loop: CASSLWRSKTQYF. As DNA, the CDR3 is TGTGCCAGCAGCTTGTGGCGGTCCAAGACCCAGTACTTC.

CDR3 coding DNA: TGTGCCAGCCTTCAGGGTGGGTCTGACTATGGCTACACCTTC. This codes for CASLQGGSDYGYTF. The chain employs TRBV7-9 and TRBJ1-2; D might be TRBD1 (5 bases). Germline CDR1 is SEHNR and CDR2 is FQNEAQ (reference sequence). V dropped 8 bases and J dropped 3 bases, with 16 bases sitting between them. This CDR3 comprises 14 residues.